This TCR beta chain was retrieved from a study of CD8+CD57+ T cells in acquired aplastic anemia. Study in general: Sorted CD4+ and CD8+ cells yielded DNA averaging around 3 ug.

Worth noting for this clonotype: It may be a read error: a sequence one base away is much more abundant.

For CDR3 and TCR beta VDJ profiling, genomic DNA was the template used. Using its own MiXCR run on the reads, TCRdb lists one record per CDR3 protein. The sample consists of about 420,000 distinct CDR3 sequences, roughly 64% of them appearing once. The CDR3 covers 12 residues. Germline V gives CDR1 MDHEN, CDR2 SYDVKM. V lost 11 bases and J lost 7, with 17 bases in between. What was sequenced was sorted CD4+, CD8+, or CD8+CD57+ T cells (not recorded which) from PBMCs. The V and J genes are TRBV28 and TRBJ2-5; a possible D gene is TRBD2 (6 bases). The TCR comes from a human donor in good health, serving as a control. CDR3 sequence (DNA): TGTGCCGCTACCGCGACTAGAGGGACCCAGTACTTC. Translated: CAATATRGTQYF.